These T cell receptor beta chains were read from a single sample in a study of cytomegalovirus exposure and HLA in healthy donors. Produced via immunoSEQ multiplex PCR; TCRdb's table is partial and in-frame only. This table holds about 150,000 clones, nearly 80% found once. Sequences were obtained from PBMCs. These receptors were collected from a woman aged 25 to 39 in good health and CMV-seronegative. Both conserved end residues are part of each CDR3.

v_call	j_call	cdr3_aa
TRBV9	TRBJ1-2	CASSGQGNNYGYTF
TRBV7-6	TRBJ2-2	CASSPQGAGELFF
TRBV2	TRBJ1-1	CASADRRKVNTEAFF
TRBV6-6	TRBJ2-5	CASSYGRGETQYF
TRBV5-6	TRBJ2-3	CASSLASTDTQYF
TRBV10-3	TRBJ2-1	CAISLTGGGEQFF
TRBV2	TRBJ1-5	CASSESRSYQPQHF
TRBV6-1	TRBJ2-1	CASTLLLSSYNEQFF
TRBV4-1	TRBJ1-6	CASSQPGQRVSPLHF
TRBV6-5	TRBJ2-7	CASREDRVSYEQYF
TRBV18	TRBJ1-1	CASSPGPNTEAFF
TRBV27	TRBJ1-2	CASNPYGRGGYTF
TRBV4-3	TRBJ1-5	CASSQRLVSNQPQHF
TRBV7-9	TRBJ1-2	CASSLRGGTGEDYGYTF
TRBV7-2	TRBJ1-1	CASSPLEGASRAEAFF
TRBV2	TRBJ1-1	CASSRDTNTEAFF
TRBV6-1	TRBJ2-7	CASSEEQGPVYEQYF
TRBV5-1	TRBJ1-1	CASSLVWVTVGQGQIEAFF
TRBV7-3	TRBJ2-5	CASSLKAGQRKTQYF
TRBV27	TRBJ2-1	CASSLLGGERIF
TRBV27	TRBJ1-5	CASSLRTVSNQPQHF
TRBV14	TRBJ1-1	CASSRATGGAEAFF
TRBV30	TRBJ1-1	CAWKSQGAIFRNTEAFF
TRBV7-3	TRBJ1-1	CASSKDNSDTEAFF
TRBV5-1	TRBJ2-5	CASSLGQGVLETQYF
TRBV19	TRBJ2-2	CASSIPAGATGELFF
TRBV7-9	TRBJ1-6	CASSPGTGTSSYNSPLHF
TRBV7-2	TRBJ1-2	CASSLGQFGYGYTF
TRBV7-9	TRBJ1-2	CASSYPDRAYGYTF
TRBV6-1	TRBJ1-6	CASSDAGFGSPLHF
TRBV13	TRBJ2-2	CASSLLGGNTGELFF
TRBV4-2	TRBJ2-4	CASSQEYPPSGRAKNIQYF
TRBV4-1	TRBJ2-5	CASSQVGQETQYF
TRBV7-2	TRBJ2-1	CASSLWGVDNEQFF
TRBV7-2	TRBJ2-5	CASSMTSGGAGETQYF
TRBV25-1	TRBJ1-2	CASSDSFGLTGGGYTF
TRBV7-6	TRBJ2-7	CASSLARGQGDYEQYF
TRBV5-5	TRBJ1-3	CASSSRGVEAGNTIYF
TRBV30	TRBJ1-1	CAWSPSRNTEAFF
TRBV4-2	TRBJ1-6	CAVSRDSYNSPLHF
TRBV9	TRBJ2-7	CASSGGLGEQYF
TRBV5-1	TRBJ2-3	CASSPSGAYTDTQYF